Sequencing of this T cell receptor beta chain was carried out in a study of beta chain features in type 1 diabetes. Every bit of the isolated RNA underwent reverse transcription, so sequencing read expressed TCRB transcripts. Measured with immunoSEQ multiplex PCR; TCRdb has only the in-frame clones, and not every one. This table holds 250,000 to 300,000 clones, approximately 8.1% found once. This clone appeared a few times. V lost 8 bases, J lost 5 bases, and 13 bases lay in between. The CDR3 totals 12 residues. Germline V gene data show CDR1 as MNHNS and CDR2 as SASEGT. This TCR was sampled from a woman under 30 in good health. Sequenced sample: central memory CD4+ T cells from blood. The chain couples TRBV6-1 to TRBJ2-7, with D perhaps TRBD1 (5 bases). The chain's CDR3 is CASSKQAHEQYF. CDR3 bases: TGTGCCAGCTCAAAACAGGCACACGAGCAGTACTTC.